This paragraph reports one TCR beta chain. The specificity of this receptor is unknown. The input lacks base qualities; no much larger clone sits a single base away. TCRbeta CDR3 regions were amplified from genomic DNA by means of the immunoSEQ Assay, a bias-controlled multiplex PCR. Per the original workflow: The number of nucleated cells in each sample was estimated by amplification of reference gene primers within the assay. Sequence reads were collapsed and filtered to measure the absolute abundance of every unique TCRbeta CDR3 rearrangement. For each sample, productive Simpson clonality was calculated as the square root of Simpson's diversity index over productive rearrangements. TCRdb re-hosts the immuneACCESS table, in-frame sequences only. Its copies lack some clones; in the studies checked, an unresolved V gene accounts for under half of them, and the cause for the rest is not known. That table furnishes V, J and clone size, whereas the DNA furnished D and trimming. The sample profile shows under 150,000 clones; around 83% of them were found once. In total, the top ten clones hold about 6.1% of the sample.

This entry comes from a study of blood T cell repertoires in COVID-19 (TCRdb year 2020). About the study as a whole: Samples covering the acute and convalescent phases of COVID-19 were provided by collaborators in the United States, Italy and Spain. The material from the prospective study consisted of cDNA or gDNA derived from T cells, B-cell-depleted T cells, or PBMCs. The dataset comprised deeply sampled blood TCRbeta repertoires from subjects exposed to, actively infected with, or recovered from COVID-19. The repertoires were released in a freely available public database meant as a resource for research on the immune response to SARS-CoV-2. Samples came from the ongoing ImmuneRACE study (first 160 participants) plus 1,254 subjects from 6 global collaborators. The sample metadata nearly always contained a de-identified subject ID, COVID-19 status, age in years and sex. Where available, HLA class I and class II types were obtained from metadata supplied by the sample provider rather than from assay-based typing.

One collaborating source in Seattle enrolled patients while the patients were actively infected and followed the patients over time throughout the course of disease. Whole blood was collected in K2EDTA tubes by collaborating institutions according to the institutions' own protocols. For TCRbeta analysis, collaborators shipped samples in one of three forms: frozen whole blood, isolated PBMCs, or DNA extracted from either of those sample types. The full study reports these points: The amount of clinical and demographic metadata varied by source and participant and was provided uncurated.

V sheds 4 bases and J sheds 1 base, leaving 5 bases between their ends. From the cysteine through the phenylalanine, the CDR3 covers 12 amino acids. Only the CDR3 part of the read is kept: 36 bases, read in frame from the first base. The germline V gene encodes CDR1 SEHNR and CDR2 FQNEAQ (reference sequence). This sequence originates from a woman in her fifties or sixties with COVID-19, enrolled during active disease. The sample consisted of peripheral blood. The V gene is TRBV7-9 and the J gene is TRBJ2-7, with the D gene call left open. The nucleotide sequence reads TGTGCCAGCAGCTCCCTTTCCTACGAGCAGTACTTC. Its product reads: CASSSLSYEQYF.